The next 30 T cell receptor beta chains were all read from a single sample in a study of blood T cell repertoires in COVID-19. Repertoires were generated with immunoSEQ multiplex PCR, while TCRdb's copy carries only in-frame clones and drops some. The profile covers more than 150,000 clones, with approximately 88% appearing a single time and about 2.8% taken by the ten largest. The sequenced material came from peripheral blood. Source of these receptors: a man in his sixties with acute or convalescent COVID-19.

The CDR3 spells CASTPNTLGGSNTGELFF. CDR3 bases: TGTGCCAGCACGCCAAACACACTCGGGGGGTCGAACACCGGGGAGCTGTTTTTT. The chain has TRBV11-2 and TRBJ2-2; 7 bases are a match to TRBD2. Germline V gene data show CDR1 as SGHAT and CDR2 as FQNNGV. The CDR3 spans 18 residues. V trimming: 7 bases; J trimming: 0 bases; junction bases outside the gene matches: 14.

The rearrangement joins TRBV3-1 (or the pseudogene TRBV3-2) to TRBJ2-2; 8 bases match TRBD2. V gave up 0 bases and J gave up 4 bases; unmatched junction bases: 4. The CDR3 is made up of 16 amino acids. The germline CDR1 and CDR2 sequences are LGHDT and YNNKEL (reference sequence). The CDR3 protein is CASSQDTTSGTGELFF. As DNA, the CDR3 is TGTGCCAGCAGCCAAGATACCACTAGCGGCACCGGGGAGCTGTTTTTT.

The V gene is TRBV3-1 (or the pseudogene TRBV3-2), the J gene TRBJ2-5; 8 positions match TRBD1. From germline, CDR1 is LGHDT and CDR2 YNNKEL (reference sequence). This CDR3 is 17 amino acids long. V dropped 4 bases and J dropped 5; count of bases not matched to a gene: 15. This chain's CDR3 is CASSPPAGGAVQETQYF. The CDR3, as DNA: TGTGCCAGCAGCCCCCCCGCAGGGGGCGCAGTACAGGAGACCCAGTACTTC.

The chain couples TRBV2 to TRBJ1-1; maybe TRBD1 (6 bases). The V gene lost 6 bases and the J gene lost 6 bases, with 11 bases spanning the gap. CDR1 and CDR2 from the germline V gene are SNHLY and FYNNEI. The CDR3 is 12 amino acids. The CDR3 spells CASSGQYPEAFF. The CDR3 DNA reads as TGTGCCAGCAGCGGACAGTACCCTGAAGCTTTCTTT. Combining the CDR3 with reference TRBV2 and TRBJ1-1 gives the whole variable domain EPEVTQTPSHQVTQMGQEVILRCVPISNHLYFYWYRQILGQKVEFLVSFYNNEISEKSEIFDDQFSVERPDGSNFTLKIRSTKLEDSAMYFCASSGQYPEAFFGQGTRLTVV.

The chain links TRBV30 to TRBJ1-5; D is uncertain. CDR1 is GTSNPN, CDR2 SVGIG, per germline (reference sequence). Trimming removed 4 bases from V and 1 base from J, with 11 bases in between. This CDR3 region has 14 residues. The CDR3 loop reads CAWTRQESNQPQHF. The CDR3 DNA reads TGTGCCTGGACCCGGCAGGAAAGCAATCAGCCCCAGCATTTT.

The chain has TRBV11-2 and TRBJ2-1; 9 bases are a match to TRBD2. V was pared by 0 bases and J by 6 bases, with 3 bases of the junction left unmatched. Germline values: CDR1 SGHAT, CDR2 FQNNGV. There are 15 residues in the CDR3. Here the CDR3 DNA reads TGTGCCAGCAGCTTAGATAGCGGGAGATCCAATGAGCAGTTCTTC. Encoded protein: CASSLDSGRSNEQFF.

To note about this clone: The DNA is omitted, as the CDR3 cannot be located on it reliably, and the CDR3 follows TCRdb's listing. The CDR3 loop reads CASSRVGTGARWGTF. This chain links TRBV5-8 with TRBJ1-2; TRBD1, the table's D call, was not compared with the DNA. Germline CDR1 is SGHTS and CDR2 is YDEGEE. The CDR3 contains 15 residues when both ends are counted.

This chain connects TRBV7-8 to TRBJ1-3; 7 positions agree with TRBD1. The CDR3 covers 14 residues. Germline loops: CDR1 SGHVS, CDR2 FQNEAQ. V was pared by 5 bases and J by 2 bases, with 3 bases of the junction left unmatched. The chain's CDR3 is CASSLDRAGNTIYF. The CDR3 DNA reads TGTGCCAGCAGCCTTGACAGGGCTGGAAACACCATATATTTT.

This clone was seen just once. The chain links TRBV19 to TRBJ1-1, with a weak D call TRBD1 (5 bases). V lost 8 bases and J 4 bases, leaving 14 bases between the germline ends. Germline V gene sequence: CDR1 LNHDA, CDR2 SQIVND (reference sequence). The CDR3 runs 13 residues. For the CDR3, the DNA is TGTGCCAGTGGGGCCGGACCGGCCACTGAAGCTTTCTTT. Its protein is CASGAGPATEAFF.

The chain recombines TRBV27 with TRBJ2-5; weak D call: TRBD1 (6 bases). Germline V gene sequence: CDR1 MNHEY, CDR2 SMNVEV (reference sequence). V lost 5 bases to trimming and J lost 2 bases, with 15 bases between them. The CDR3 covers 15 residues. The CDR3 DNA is TGTGCCAGCAGTCCCACTCGGACAGTACAAGAGACCCAGTACTTC. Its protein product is CASSPTRTVQETQYF.

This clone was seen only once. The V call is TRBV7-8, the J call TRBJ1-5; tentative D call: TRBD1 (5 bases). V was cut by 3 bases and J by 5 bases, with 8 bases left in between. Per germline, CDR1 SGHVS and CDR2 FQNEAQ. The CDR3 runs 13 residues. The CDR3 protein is CASSFRDYQPQHF. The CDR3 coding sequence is TGTGCCAGCAGCTTCAGGGATTATCAGCCCCAGCATTTT.

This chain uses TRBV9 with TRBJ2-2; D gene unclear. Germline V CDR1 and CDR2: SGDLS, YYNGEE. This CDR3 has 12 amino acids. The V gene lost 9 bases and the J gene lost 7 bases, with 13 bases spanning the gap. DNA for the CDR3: TGTGCCACCACCGGTGGCGGCGGGGAGCTGTTTTTT. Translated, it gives CATTGGGGELFF.

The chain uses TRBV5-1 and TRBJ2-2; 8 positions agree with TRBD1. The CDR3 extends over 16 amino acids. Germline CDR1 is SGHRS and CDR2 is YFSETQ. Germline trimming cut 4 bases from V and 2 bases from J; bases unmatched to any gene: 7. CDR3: CASSMGGQGNTGELFF. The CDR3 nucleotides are TGCGCCAGCAGCATGGGAGGACAGGGTAACACCGGGGAGCTGTTTTTT. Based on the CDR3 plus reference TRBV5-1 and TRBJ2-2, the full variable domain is KAGVTQTPRYLIKTRGQQVTLSCSPISGHRSVSWYQQTPGQGLQFLFEYFSETQRNKGNFPGRFSGRQFSNSRSEMNVSTLELGDSALYLCASSMGGQGNTGELFFGEGSRLTVL.

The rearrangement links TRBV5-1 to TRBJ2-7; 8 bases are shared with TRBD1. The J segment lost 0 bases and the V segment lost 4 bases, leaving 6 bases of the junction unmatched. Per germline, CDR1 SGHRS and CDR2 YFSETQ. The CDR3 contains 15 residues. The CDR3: CASSIAGTGSYEQYF. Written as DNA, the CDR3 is TGCGCCAGCAGCATTGCCGGGACAGGCTCCTACGAGCAGTACTTC.

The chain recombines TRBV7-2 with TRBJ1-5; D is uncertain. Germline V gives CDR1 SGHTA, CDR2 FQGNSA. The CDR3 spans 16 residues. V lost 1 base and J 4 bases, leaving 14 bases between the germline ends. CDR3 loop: CASSLVEDEGNQPQHF. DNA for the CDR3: TGTGCCAGCAGCTTAGTTGAGGATGAGGGAAATCAGCCCCAGCATTTT.

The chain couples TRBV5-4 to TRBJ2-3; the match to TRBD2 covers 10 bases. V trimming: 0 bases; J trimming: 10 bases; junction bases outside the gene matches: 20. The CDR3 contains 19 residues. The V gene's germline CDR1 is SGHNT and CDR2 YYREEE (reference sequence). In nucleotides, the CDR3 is TGTGCCAGCAGCTTGGACCTAGCGGGGGCGACGCTACGCACAGAGGCGCAGTATTTT. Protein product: CASSLDLAGATLRTEAQYF. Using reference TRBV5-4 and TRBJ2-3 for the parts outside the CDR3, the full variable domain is ETGVTQSPTHLIKTRGQQVTLRCSSQSGHNTVSWYQQALGQGPQFIFQYYREEENGRGNFPPRFSGLQFPNYSSELNVNALELDDSALYLCASSLDLAGATLRTEAQYFGPGTRLTVL.

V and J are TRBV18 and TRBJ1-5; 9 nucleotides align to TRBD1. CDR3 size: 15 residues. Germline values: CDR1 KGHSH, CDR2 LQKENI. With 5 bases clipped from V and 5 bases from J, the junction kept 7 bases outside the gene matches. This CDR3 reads CASSTGQGGDQPQHF. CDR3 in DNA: TGTGCCAGCTCAACGGGACAGGGCGGGGATCAGCCCCAGCATTTT.

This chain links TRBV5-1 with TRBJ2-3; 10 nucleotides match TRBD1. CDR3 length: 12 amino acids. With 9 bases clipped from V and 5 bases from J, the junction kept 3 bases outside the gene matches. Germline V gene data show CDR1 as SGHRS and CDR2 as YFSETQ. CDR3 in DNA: TGCGCCACCGGACAGGGGGGAGATACGCAGTATTTT. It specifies CATGQGGDTQYF. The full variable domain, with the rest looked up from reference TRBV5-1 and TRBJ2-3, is KAGVTQTPRYLIKTRGQQVTLSCSPISGHRSVSWYQQTPGQGLQFLFEYFSETQRNKGNFPGRFSGRQFSNSRSEMNVSTLELGDSALYLCATGQGGDTQYFGPGTRLTVL.

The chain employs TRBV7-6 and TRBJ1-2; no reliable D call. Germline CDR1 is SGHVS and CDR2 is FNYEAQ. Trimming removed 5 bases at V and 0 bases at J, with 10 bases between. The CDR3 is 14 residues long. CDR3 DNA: TGTGCCAGCAGCCCCCCGAACTCTAACTATGGCTACACCTTC. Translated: CASSPPNSNYGYTF. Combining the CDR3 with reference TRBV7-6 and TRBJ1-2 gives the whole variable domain GAGVSQSPRYKVTKRGQDVALRCDPISGHVSLYWYRQALGQGPEFLTYFNYEAQQDKSGLPNDRFSAERPEGSISTLTIQRTEQRDSAMYRCASSPPNSNYGYTFGSGTRLTVV.

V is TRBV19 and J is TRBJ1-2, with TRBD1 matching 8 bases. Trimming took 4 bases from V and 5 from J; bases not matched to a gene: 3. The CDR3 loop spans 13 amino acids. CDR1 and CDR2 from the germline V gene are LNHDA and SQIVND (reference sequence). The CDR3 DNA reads TGTGCCAGTAGTAGACAGGGGAAGTATGGCTACACCTTC. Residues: CASSRQGKYGYTF.

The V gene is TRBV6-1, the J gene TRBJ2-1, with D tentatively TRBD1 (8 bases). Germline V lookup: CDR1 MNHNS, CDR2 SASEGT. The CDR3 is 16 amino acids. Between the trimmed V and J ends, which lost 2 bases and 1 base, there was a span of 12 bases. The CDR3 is CASSESQGGSYNEQFF. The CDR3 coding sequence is TGTGCCAGCAGTGAATCACAGGGGGGGTCCTACAATGAGCAGTTCTTC.

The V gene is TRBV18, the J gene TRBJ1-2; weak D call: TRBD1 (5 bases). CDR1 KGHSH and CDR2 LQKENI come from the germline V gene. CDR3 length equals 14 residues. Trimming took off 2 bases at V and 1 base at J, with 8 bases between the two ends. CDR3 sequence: CASSPSRDNYGYTF. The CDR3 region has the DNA TGTGCCAGCTCACCATCCAGGGATAACTATGGCTACACCTTC.

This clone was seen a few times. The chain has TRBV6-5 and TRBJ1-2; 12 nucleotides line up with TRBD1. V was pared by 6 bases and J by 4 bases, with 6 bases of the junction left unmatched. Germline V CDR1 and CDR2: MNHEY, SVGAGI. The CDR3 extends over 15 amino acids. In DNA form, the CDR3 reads TGTGCCAGCAGCCCCGGGACAGGGGGCGGCTATGGCTACACCTTC. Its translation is CASSPGTGGGYGYTF.

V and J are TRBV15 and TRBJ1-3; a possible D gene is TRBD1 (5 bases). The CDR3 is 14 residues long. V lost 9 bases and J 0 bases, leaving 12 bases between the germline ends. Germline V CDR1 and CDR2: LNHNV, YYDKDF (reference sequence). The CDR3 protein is CATTLDSSGNTIYF. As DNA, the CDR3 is TGTGCCACTACCCTCGACAGCTCTGGAAACACCATATATTTT.

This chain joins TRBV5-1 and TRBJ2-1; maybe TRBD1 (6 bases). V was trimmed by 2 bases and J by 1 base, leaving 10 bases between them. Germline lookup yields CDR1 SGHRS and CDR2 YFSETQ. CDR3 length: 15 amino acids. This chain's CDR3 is CASSFEGDSYNEQFF. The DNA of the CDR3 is TGCGCCAGCAGCTTCGAGGGGGATTCCTACAATGAGCAGTTCTTC.

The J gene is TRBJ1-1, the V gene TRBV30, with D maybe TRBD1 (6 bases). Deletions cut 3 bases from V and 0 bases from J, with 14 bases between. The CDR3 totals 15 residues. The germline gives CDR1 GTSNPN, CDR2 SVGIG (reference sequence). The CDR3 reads CAWRQGPLMNTEAFF. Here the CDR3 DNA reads TGTGCCTGGAGACAGGGACCATTAATGAACACTGAAGCTTTCTTT.

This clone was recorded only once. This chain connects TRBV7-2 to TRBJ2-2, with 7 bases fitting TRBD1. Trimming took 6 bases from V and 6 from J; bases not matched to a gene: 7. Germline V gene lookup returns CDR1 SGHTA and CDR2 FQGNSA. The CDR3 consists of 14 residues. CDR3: CASSRQGVSGELFF. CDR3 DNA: TGTGCCAGCAGTCGACAGGGTGTCTCCGGGGAGCTGTTTTTT.

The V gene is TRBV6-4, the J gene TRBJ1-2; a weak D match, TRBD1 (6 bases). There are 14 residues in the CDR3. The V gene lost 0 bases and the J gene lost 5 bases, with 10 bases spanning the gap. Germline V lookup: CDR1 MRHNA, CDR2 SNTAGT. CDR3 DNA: TGTGCCAGCAGTGACTCGAAACAGGGATATGGCTACACCTTC. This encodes CASSDSKQGYGYTF.

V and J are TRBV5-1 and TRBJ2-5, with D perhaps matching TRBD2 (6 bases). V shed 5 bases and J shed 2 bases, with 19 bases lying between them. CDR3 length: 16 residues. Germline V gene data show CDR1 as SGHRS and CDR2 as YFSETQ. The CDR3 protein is CASRIGVSGEQETQYF. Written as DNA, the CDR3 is TGCGCCAGCAGAATTGGGGTTTCGGGGGAACAAGAGACCCAGTACTTC.

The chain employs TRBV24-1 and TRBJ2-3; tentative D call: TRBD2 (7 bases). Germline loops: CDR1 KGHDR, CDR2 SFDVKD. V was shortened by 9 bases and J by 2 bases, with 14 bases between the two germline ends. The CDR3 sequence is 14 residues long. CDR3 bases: TGTGCCACCGGGGGCAGCGGGAACACAGATACGCAGTATTTT. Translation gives CATGGSGNTDTQYF.